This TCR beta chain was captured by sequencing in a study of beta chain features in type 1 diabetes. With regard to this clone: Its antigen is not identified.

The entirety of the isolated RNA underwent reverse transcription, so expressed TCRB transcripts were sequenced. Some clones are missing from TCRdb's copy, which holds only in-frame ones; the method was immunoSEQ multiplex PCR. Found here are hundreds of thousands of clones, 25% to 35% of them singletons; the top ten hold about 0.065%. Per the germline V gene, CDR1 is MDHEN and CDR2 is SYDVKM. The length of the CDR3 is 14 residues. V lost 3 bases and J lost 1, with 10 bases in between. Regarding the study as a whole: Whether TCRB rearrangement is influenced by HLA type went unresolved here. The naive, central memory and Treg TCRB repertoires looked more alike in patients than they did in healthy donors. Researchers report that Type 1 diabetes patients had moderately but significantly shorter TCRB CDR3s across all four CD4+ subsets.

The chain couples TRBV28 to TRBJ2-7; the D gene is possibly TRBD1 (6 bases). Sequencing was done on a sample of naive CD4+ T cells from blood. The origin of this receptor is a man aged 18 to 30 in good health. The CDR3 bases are TGTGCCAGCAGTTTCTCGACAGGATCCTACGAGCAGTACTTC. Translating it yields CASSFSTGSYEQYF. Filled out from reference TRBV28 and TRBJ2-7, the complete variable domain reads DVKVTQSSRYLVKRTGEKVFLECVQDMDHENMFWYRQDPGLGLRLIYFSYDVKMKEKGDIPEGYSVSREKKERFSLILESASTNQTSMYLCASSFSTGSYEQYFGPGTRLTVT.